The 11 T cell receptor beta chains below all came from one sample that was sequenced in a study of cytomegalovirus exposure and HLA in healthy donors. PCR used 60 Vbeta primers and 13 Jbeta primers. The table came from immunoSEQ multiplex PCR; TCRdb's copy has only in-frame clones and leaves some out. The sample has 100,000 or so clones; more than 75% are singletons. Sequencing was performed on PBMCs. The receptors come from a man in his late teens or twenties in good health and CMV-seronegative.

The chain is built from TRBV5-1 and TRBJ1-5; 11 bases are shared with TRBD1. Germline V CDR1 and CDR2: SGHRS, YFSETQ. V dropped 0 bases and J dropped 6; count of bases not matched to a gene: 2. This CDR3 has 15 residues. The CDR3 bases are TGCGCCAGCAGCTTGGATGGGACAGGGGGTCAGCCCCAGCATTTT. Residues: CASSLDGTGGQPQHF.

The chain links TRBV6-6 to TRBJ2-7; 13 positions match TRBD2. CDR3 length: 16 amino acids. The V gene end was trimmed by 4 bases and the J gene end by 3 bases; junction bases not matched to a gene: 6. The germline CDR1 and CDR2 sequences are MNHNY and SVGAGI (reference sequence). The CDR3 nucleotides are TGTGCCAGCAGTTCTTGGACTAGCGGGAGAAGCTACGAGCAGTACTTC. Its translation: CASSSWTSGRSYEQYF.

This chain links TRBV30 with TRBJ2-3; a weak D match, TRBD1 (6 bases). V lost 4 bases, J lost 3 bases, and 17 bases lay in between. This CDR3 is 15 amino acids long. The germline gives CDR1 GTSNPN, CDR2 SVGIG (reference sequence). The DNA of the CDR3 is TGTGCCTGGACCACCGGGACATTTGGAACAGATACGCAGTATTTT. This codes for CAWTTGTFGTDTQYF.

This rearrangement joins TRBV6-1 to TRBJ2-2; 7 positions match TRBD1. CDR1 MNHNS and CDR2 SASEGT come from the germline V gene. J was trimmed by 4 bases and V by 0 bases; bases with no gene match: 2. The CDR3 totals 15 residues. The DNA of the CDR3 is TGTGCCAGCAGTGAAGCGCACAGGGGCACCGGGGAGCTGTTTTTT. Translating it yields CASSEAHRGTGELFF.

The chain joins TRBV7-9 to TRBJ1-2; 10 nucleotides match TRBD1. Germline values: CDR1 SEHNR, CDR2 FQNEAQ (reference sequence). This CDR3 contains 15 residues. The trim removed 5 bases at V and 4 bases at J, leaving 7 bases unmatched. CDR3 sequence: CASSPQTGGFYGYTF. CDR3 nucleotides: TGTGCCAGCAGCCCTCAGACAGGGGGCTTCTATGGCTACACCTTC.

J is TRBJ1-1 and V is TRBV6-5; 7 bases are a match to TRBD1. V lost 8 bases to trimming and J lost 0 bases; unmatched junction nucleotides: 3. The length of the CDR3 is 13 residues. The germline gives CDR1 MNHEY, CDR2 SVGAGI. The CDR3 reads CASFRGVNTEAFF. The CDR3 DNA sequence: TGTGCCAGCTTCAGGGGGGTGAACACTGAAGCTTTCTTT.

This clone appeared a single time. This chain links TRBV5-1 with TRBJ1-2; unclear D gene. Deletions cut 0 bases from V and 6 bases from J, with 18 bases between. The CDR3 contains 16 residues. Germline V gives CDR1 SGHRS, CDR2 YFSETQ. Written as DNA, the CDR3 is TGCGCCAGCAGCTTGGCGACTCGGACTCTGATCGATGGCTACACCTTC. Translation gives CASSLATRTLIDGYTF.

The chain links TRBV7-9 to TRBJ2-7, with unresolved D. The germline gives CDR1 SEHNR, CDR2 FQNEAQ (reference sequence). The CDR3 has 14 amino acids. Trimming pared 0 bases from V and 6 bases from J, leaving 12 bases between. The chain's CDR3 is CASSLAFAGVEQYF. The CDR3 nucleotides are TGTGCCAGCAGCTTAGCGTTCGCAGGTGTCGAGCAGTACTTC. Looking up the rest from reference TRBV7-9 and TRBJ2-7 gives the full variable domain: DTGVSQNPRHKITKRGQNVTFRCDPISEHNRLYWYRQTLGQGPEFLTYFQNEAQLEKSRLLSDRFSAERPKGSFSTLEIQRTEQGDSAMYLCASSLAFAGVEQYFGPGTRLTVT.

The rearrangement joins TRBV7-9 to TRBJ2-5; 12 nucleotides line up with TRBD2. CDR1 and CDR2 from the germline V gene are SEHNR and FQNEAQ (reference sequence). The V and J ends lost 4 bases and 5 bases, in that order; junction bases with no gene match: 5. The length of the CDR3 is 15 residues. The CDR3, as DNA: TGTGCCAGCAGCTATAGACTAGCGGGGGACGAGACCCAGTACTTC. Translation: CASSYRLAGDETQYF. Variable domain in full (rest from reference TRBV7-9 and TRBJ2-5): DTGVSQNPRHKITKRGQNVTFRCDPISEHNRLYWYRQTLGQGPEFLTYFQNEAQLEKSRLLSDRFSAERPKGSFSTLEIQRTEQGDSAMYLCASSYRLAGDETQYFGPGTRLLVL.

The CDR3 region is CASSFQTSGGAGGREQYF. The CDR3 coding sequence is TGCGCCAGCAGCTTTCAGACTAGCGGGGGAGCCGGGGGACGAGAGCAGTACTTC. This rearrangement joins TRBV5-1 to TRBJ2-7; 12 bases are shared with TRBD2. V shed 2 bases, J shed 7 bases, and the junction held 16 bases outside the gene matches. The V gene's germline CDR1 is SGHRS and CDR2 YFSETQ. This CDR3 spans 18 amino acids.

This chain uses TRBV11-2 with TRBJ2-3; 9 nucleotides match TRBD2. Trimming took 3 bases from V and 2 from J; bases not matched to a gene: 6. The CDR3 length is 16 residues. Germline CDR1 SGHAT, CDR2 FQNNGV. The CDR3 loop reads CASSFGPSGVTDTQYF. The CDR3, as DNA: TGTGCCAGCAGCTTCGGGCCTAGCGGGGTCACAGATACGCAGTATTTT.